Listed below are T cell receptor beta chains from one sample, sequenced in a study of spatial heterogeneity in lung cancer. One entry per CDR3 protein, called by TCRdb with MiXCR from the 5' RACE reads. Among about 40,000 distinct CDR3 sequences listed, roughly 4.9% were seen once. The input for sequencing was PBMCs, taken at surgery. The receptor source for this set is a female donor with early-stage non-small cell lung cancer. Each CDR3 is given with its conserved first and last residue. A D gene is named only where the DNA matches it firmly. Clone size is stated in some rows and not others, as once, few, many or a class when expanded.

v_call: TRBV20-1
j_call: TRBJ2-5
clone_size: NA
d_call: TRBD1
cdr3_aa: CSATGQLQETQYF
cdr3_nt: TGCAGTGCTACGGGACAGCTCCAAGAGACCCAGTACTTC

v_call: TRBV6-2/TRBV6-3
j_call: TRBJ2-2
clone_size: many
d_call: NA
cdr3_aa: CASRPSGGTGELFF
cdr3_nt: TGTGCCAGCAGACCCTCCGGGGGTACCGGGGAGCTGTTTTTT

v_call: TRBV5-1
j_call: TRBJ2-1
clone_size: NA
d_call: NA
cdr3_aa: CASSEADEQFF
cdr3_nt: TGCGCCAGCAGCGAAGCGGATGAGCAGTTCTTC

v_call: TRBV28
j_call: TRBJ2-7
clone_size: many
d_call: NA
cdr3_aa: CASSSGFSSYEQYF
cdr3_nt: TGTGCCAGCAGCTCAGGCTTCAGCTCCTACGAGCAGTACTTC

v_call: TRBV11-2
j_call: TRBJ2-4
clone_size: few
d_call: NA
cdr3_aa: CASSSRRDNRAKNIQYF
cdr3_nt: TGTGCCAGCAGCTCACGACGGGACAATAGGGCCAAAAACATTCAGTACTTC

v_call: TRBV5-1
j_call: TRBJ2-7
clone_size: many
d_call: NA
cdr3_aa: CASSLEGVRYEQYF
cdr3_nt: TGCGCCAGCAGCTTGGAAGGGGTTCGCTACGAGCAGTACTTC

v_call: TRBV7-2
j_call: TRBJ2-7
clone_size: few
d_call: TRBD1
cdr3_aa: CASSTGGTYEQYF
cdr3_nt: TGTGCCAGCAGCACAGGGGGAACGTACGAGCAGTACTTC

v_call: TRBV5-5
j_call: TRBJ2-1
clone_size: NA
d_call: NA
cdr3_aa: CASSLTSDSYNEQFF
cdr3_nt: TGTGCCAGCAGCCTTACATCCGACTCCTACAATGAGCAGTTCTTC

v_call: TRBV3-1
j_call: TRBJ1-1
clone_size: many
d_call: NA
cdr3_aa: CASSPPTVNTEAFF
cdr3_nt: TGTGCCAGCAGCCCCCCGACGGTGAACACTGAAGCTTTCTTT

v_call: TRBV12-3/TRBV12-4
j_call: TRBJ2-5
clone_size: many
d_call: NA
cdr3_aa: CASSSETQYF
cdr3_nt: TGTGCCAGCAGTTCGGAGACCCAGTACTTC

v_call: TRBV5-8
j_call: TRBJ1-5
clone_size: many
d_call: NA
cdr3_aa: CATNPGRSNQPQHF
cdr3_nt: TGTGCCACCAACCCGGGACGGAGCAATCAGCCCCAGCATTTT

v_call: TRBV27
j_call: TRBJ2-1
clone_size: many
d_call: NA
cdr3_aa: CASTPQGLVSYNEQFF
cdr3_nt: TGTGCCAGCACCCCACAGGGTTTAGTCTCCTACAATGAGCAGTTCTTC

v_call: TRBV27
j_call: TRBJ2-2
clone_size: few
d_call: NA
cdr3_aa: CASSLSPGTGRAGELFF
cdr3_nt: TGTGCCAGCAGTTTATCTCCCGGAACAGGGAGGGCCGGGGAGCTGTTTTTT

v_call: TRBV15
j_call: TRBJ2-7
clone_size: few
d_call: NA
cdr3_aa: CATSPGAGLAGNEQYF
cdr3_nt: TGTGCCACCAGCCCAGGCGCGGGGCTAGCTGGAAACGAGCAGTACTTC

v_call: TRBV7-8
j_call: TRBJ2-2
clone_size: many
d_call: NA
cdr3_aa: CASSLEGWTPGELFF
cdr3_nt: TGTGCCAGCAGCTTAGAAGGTTGGACCCCTGGGGAGCTGTTTTTT

v_call: TRBV5-6
j_call: TRBJ1-6
clone_size: NA
d_call: TRBD1
cdr3_aa: CASSSGGQGDSPLHF
cdr3_nt: TGTGCCAGCAGCTCCGGGGGACAGGGAGATTCACCCCTCCACTTT

v_call: TRBV4-3
j_call: TRBJ1-5
clone_size: many
d_call: NA
cdr3_aa: CASSQGGSNQPQHF
cdr3_nt: TGCGCCAGCAGCCAAGGGGGTAGCAATCAGCCCCAGCATTTT

v_call: TRBV9
j_call: TRBJ2-3
clone_size: many
d_call: NA
cdr3_aa: CASSVVSDTQYF
cdr3_nt: TGTGCCAGCAGCGTAGTTTCAGATACGCAGTATTTT

v_call: TRBV12-3/TRBV12-4
j_call: TRBJ1-5
clone_size: NA
d_call: NA
cdr3_aa: CASSLRPSGLDGQPQHF
cdr3_nt: TGTGCCAGCAGTTTACGACCCTCGGGGTTGGACGGTCAGCCCCAGCATTTT

v_call: TRBV11-2
j_call: TRBJ2-1
clone_size: few
d_call: TRBD2
cdr3_aa: CASSPIAGRNNEQFF
cdr3_nt: TGTGCCAGCAGCCCGATAGCGGGGAGAAACAATGAGCAGTTCTTC

v_call: TRBV14
j_call: TRBJ1-1
clone_size: many
d_call: NA
cdr3_aa: CASSLKLTGIGTFF
cdr3_nt: TGTGCCAGCAGCCTAAAATTGACAGGTATCGGGACTTTCTTT

v_call: TRBV20-1
j_call: TRBJ2-1
clone_size: few
d_call: TRBD1
cdr3_aa: CSAPSPGTGIGNEQFF
cdr3_nt: TGCAGTGCTCCATCGCCCGGGACAGGGATTGGCAATGAGCAGTTCTTC

v_call: TRBV7-2
j_call: TRBJ1-2
clone_size: many
d_call: NA
cdr3_aa: CASSSPLGRGVNTF
cdr3_nt: TGTGCCAGCAGCTCACCACTAGGGCGCGGGGTAAACACCTTC